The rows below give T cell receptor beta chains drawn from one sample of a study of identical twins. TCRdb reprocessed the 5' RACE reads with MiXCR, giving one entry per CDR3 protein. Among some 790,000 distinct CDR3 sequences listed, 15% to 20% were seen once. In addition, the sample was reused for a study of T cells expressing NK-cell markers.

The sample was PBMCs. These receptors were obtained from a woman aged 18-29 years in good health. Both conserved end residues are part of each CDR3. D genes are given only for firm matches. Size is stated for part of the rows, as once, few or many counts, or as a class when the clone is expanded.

CAISEKRDYEQYF	TGTGCCATCAGTGAGAAGCGGGATTACGAGCAGTACTTC	-	TRBD2	TRBV10-3	TRBJ2-7
CAITRDSVGYGYTF	TGTGCCATCACCCGGGACAGCGTTGGATATGGCTACACCTTC	-	TRBD1	TRBV12-3/TRBV12-4	TRBJ1-2
CASSLGWESSYEQYF	TGTGCCAGCAGCTTAGGGTGGGAGAGCTCCTACGAGCAGTACTTC	-	-	TRBV7-2	TRBJ2-7
CSAVSGRVTDTQYF	TGCAGCGCGGTCAGCGGGAGAGTCACAGATACGCAGTATTTT	-	TRBD2	TRBV29-1	TRBJ2-3
CASSFLAGVISYNEQFF	TGTGCCAGCAGCTTTCTAGCGGGAGTAATCTCCTACAATGAGCAGTTCTTC	few	TRBD2	TRBV7-8	TRBJ2-1
CAIMGTGGSGELFF	TGTGCCATCATGGGGACAGGGGGTTCCGGGGAGCTGTTTTTT	few	TRBD1	TRBV10-3	TRBJ2-2
CASSLGLPKRAYEQYF	TGTGCCAGCAGCTTAGGGCTCCCTAAGCGGGCCTACGAGCAGTACTTC	few	-	TRBV7-2	TRBJ2-7
CASTRGPHEQETQYF	TGTGCCAGCACGAGGGGACCCCATGAGCAAGAGACCCAGTACTTC	-	-	TRBV6-1	TRBJ2-5
CASSVAGGNNSPLHF	TGTGCCAGCAGCGTGGCAGGGGGTAATAATTCACCCCTCCACTTT	few	TRBD1	TRBV9	TRBJ1-6
CASSFKLGVDEQYF	TGTGCCAGCAGTTTTAAACTAGGAGTGGACGAGCAGTACTTC	once	-	TRBV7-9	TRBJ2-7
CASSPGTSGTIYEQYF	TGTGCCAGCAGCCCCGGGACTAGCGGGACTATCTACGAGCAGTACTTC	-	TRBD2	TRBV27	TRBJ2-7
CASSYATGANTEAFF	TGCGCCAGCAGTTACGCAACAGGGGCGAACACTGAAGCTTTCTTT	-	TRBD1	TRBV5-1	TRBJ1-1
CASSERSEQYF	TGTGCCAGCAGCGAGAGAAGCGAGCAGTACTTC	few	-	TRBV7-2	TRBJ2-7
CASSQPGRWEQYF	TGTGCCAGCAGCCAACCGGGACGGTGGGAGCAGTACTTC	-	-	TRBV3-1	TRBJ2-7
CASSLSGLDGYTF	TGTGCCAGCAGTTTGTCAGGGCTAGATGGCTACACCTTC	few	-	TRBV12-3/TRBV12-4	TRBJ1-2
CASSPILQGYEQYF	TGTGCCAGCAGCCCGATCCTTCAGGGGTACGAGCAGTACTTC	many	-	TRBV7-2	TRBJ2-7
CASSLELPEVDTQYF	TGCGCCAGCAGCTTGGAACTGCCCGAGGTAGATACGCAGTATTTT	many	-	TRBV5-1	TRBJ2-3
CSVLGLPSYEQYF	TGCAGCGTTTTGGGACTACCCTCCTACGAGCAGTACTTC	-	TRBD2	TRBV29-1	TRBJ2-7
CSARQRGVNTEAFF	TGCAGTGCTAGGCAAAGAGGGGTAAACACTGAAGCTTTCTTT	few	-	TRBV20-1	TRBJ1-1
CATGPTAQREQFF	TGTGCCACGGGCCCGACAGCCCAGCGTGAGCAGTTCTTC	-	-	TRBV10-3	TRBJ2-1
CASSRAGQGGVEQYF	TGTGCCAGCAGCAGGGCGGGACAGGGGGGTGTCGAGCAGTACTTC	few	TRBD1	TRBV7-9	TRBJ2-7
CSARDDGAKNIQYF	TGCAGTGCTAGAGATGATGGAGCCAAAAACATTCAGTACTTC	few	-	TRBV20-1	TRBJ2-4
CASSQDKETQYF	TGTGCCAGCAGCCAAGATAAAGAGACCCAGTACTTC	many	-	TRBV4-2	TRBJ2-5
CASSQVVVNEQFF	TGTGCCAGCAGCCAAGTAGTCGTGAATGAGCAGTTCTTC	few	-	TRBV7-9	TRBJ2-1
CASSLALGEEKLFF	TGTGCCAGCAGCTTAGCGTTGGGGGAAGAAAAACTGTTTTTT	few	-	TRBV7-6	TRBJ1-4
CSARNRVGTSGTYNEQFF	TGCAGTGCTAGAAACCGGGTCGGAACTAGCGGGACTTACAATGAGCAGTTCTTC	few	TRBD2	TRBV20-1	TRBJ2-1
CASGLGQQNTGELFF	TGTGCTAGTGGTTTGGGTCAGCAGAACACCGGGGAGCTGTTTTTT	few	-	TRBV12-5	TRBJ2-2
CASSFGSTSEQFF	TGTGCCAGCAGTTTCGGGTCAACCAGTGAGCAGTTCTTC	-	-	TRBV6-2/TRBV6-3	TRBJ2-1
CASSYADTDTQYF	TGTGCCAGCAGTTACGCAGACACAGATACGCAGTATTTT	-	-	TRBV6-5	TRBJ2-3
CSARTGTGIKNIQYF	TGCAGTGCTAGGACCGGGACAGGGATCAAAAACATTCAGTACTTC	few	TRBD1	TRBV20-1	TRBJ2-4
CSARPRDEQFF	TGCAGTGCTAGACCCCGGGATGAGCAGTTCTTC	many	-	TRBV20-1	TRBJ2-1
CASSLVPVTEAFF	TGCGCCAGCAGCTTGGTCCCAGTAACTGAAGCTTTCTTT	few	-	TRBV5-1	TRBJ1-1
CSAPGVSYNEQFF	TGCAGTGCGCCGGGGGTCTCCTACAATGAGCAGTTCTTC	-	-	TRBV20-1	TRBJ2-1
CSAISPATNEKLFF	TGCAGTGCGATTTCTCCTGCAACTAATGAAAAACTGTTTTTT	few	-	TRBV20-1	TRBJ1-4